This T cell receptor (beta chain) was profiled in a study of T cells in Graves' hyperthyroidism and ophthalmopathy. Patients with uncontrolled infections, other autoimmune diseases, pregnancy or lactation were excluded. Any symptoms of ophthalmopathy came after the first hyperthyroidism diagnosis, from which the blood sample dates. TCR beta CDR3 regions were amplified from RNA. The HTBI primer set drove a first-round RT-PCR of the TCR CDR3. MiXCR, applied by TCRdb to the multiplex PCR reads, yields one record per CDR3 protein. The top ten hold almost 8% of the sample, which has about 290,000 distinct CDR3 sequences, roughly 13% seen once. Germline CDR1 is MNHEY and CDR2 is SVGAGI. V was shortened by 3 bases and J by 3 bases, with 11 bases between the two germline ends. The CDR3 is made up of 15 amino acids.

The receptor comes from a young woman with Graves' hyperthyroidism that later progressed to Graves' ophthalmopathy. Sequencing was done on a sample of blood. The V and J genes are TRBV6-5 and TRBJ2-2, with no clear D. This CDR3 is CASSYDVVDTGELFF. DNA of the CDR3: TGTGCCAGCAGTTATGATGTGGTTGACACCGGGGAGCTGTTTTTT.